These T cell receptor beta chains were read from a single sample in a study of early T cells in non-severe SARS-CoV-2 infection. TCRdb analysed the 5' RACE reads with MiXCR anew, one entry per CDR3 protein. The table shows some 78,000 distinct CDR3 sequences, with roughly 13% occurring only once. The sequenced sample was whole blood. The source of these receptors is an adult who was a healthcare worker with PCR-confirmed SARS-CoV-2 infection or an uninfected control (not recorded which). CDR3s include the opening cysteine and the closing phenylalanine or tryptophan. The D gene is left open where the match is weak. Rows may omit the clone size; those that give it use once, few, many or a size class.

V gene	clone size	J gene	D gene	CDR3 length	CDR3 DNA	CDR3 protein
TRBV3-1	-	TRBJ1-2	-	14	TGTGCCAGCAGCCAAGCCCGGGGCGACTATGGCTACACCTTC	CASSQARGDYGYTF
TRBV6-2/TRBV6-3	-	TRBJ2-2	-	13	TGTGCCAGCAGGCATAGCGGCACCGGGGAGCTGTTTTTT	CASRHSGTGELFF
TRBV11-2	few	TRBJ1-1	-	13	TGTGCCAGCAGCTTAGGGGTATCGGTTACGGCTTTCTTT	CASSLGVSVTAFF
TRBV4-1	few	TRBJ2-5	-	15	TGCGCCAGCAGCCAAGAGACGGGGGTTGGAGAGACCCAGTACTTC	CASSQETGVGETQYF
TRBV4-2	many	TRBJ2-2	TRBD2	16	TGTGCCAGCAGCCAGGGGTTAGCGGGAGGAACCGGGGAGCTGTTTTTT	CASSQGLAGGTGELFF
TRBV12-3/TRBV12-4	many	TRBJ2-7	-	12	TGTGCCAGCAGTCCCCGAGCCTCCGAGCAGTACTTC	CASSPRASEQYF
TRBV12-3/TRBV12-4	many	TRBJ1-2	-	14	TGTGCCAGCAGTCCCGTAGGACCGAACTATGGCTACACCTTC	CASSPVGPNYGYTF
TRBV7-8	-	TRBJ2-3	-	15	TGTGCCAGCAGCACCAGACAGCCGCGCACAGATACGCAGTATTTT	CASSTRQPRTDTQYF
TRBV18	few	TRBJ1-2	-	14	TGTGCCAGCTCACCAGATCAGGGTTTGAATGGCTACACCTTC	CASSPDQGLNGYTF
TRBV12-3/TRBV12-4	-	TRBJ1-1	-	14	TGTGCCAGCAGTCACAGATACGTCAACACTGAAGCTTTCTTT	CASSHRYVNTEAFF
TRBV20-1	few	TRBJ2-5	TRBD2	15	TGCAGTGCTGGTCTTACTAGCGGGGGGGTTGAGACCCAGTACTTC	CSAGLTSGGVETQYF
TRBV5-1	-	TRBJ2-5	-	13	TGCGCCAGCAGCTTCAGGGTACAAGAGACCCAGTACTTC	CASSFRVQETQYF
TRBV25-1	-	TRBJ1-3	-	15	TGTGCCAGCAGGAACACAGGCCTCTCTGGAAACACCATATATTTT	CASRNTGLSGNTIYF
TRBV10-3	-	TRBJ2-5	-	13	TGTGCCTCGTCTGACTTAGCGGTGGAGACCCAGTACTTC	CASSDLAVETQYF
TRBV20-1	-	TRBJ2-3	-	11	TGCAGTGCTAGAGTTACAGATACGCAGTATTTT	CSARVTDTQYF
TRBV3-1	-	TRBJ1-1	TRBD1	13	TGTGCCAGCAGCCGGGACAGGGTGACTGAAGCTTTCTTT	CASSRDRVTEAFF
TRBV20-1	many	TRBJ2-7	-	13	TGCAGTGCTACGGGGACGGCGATCTACGAGCAGTACTTC	CSATGTAIYEQYF
TRBV7-3	many	TRBJ2-3	TRBD2	17	TGTGCCAGCAGCTTAAGAGAGGGACTAGCGGGGAGGGATACGCAGTATTTT	CASSLREGLAGRDTQYF
TRBV20-1	many	TRBJ1-6	-	14	TGCAGTGCTAGAGTCACAGGGATGAATTCACCCCTCCACTTT	CSARVTGMNSPLHF
TRBV11-2	-	TRBJ2-5	-	13	TGTGCCAGCAGCTTAGATTCAACCGGGACCCAGTACTTC	CASSLDSTGTQYF
TRBV6-1	few	TRBJ1-1	-	13	TGTGCCAGCAGTGAAGATCAAGAGTCTGAAGCTTTCTTT	CASSEDQESEAFF
TRBV3-1	few	TRBJ1-2	-	13	TGTGCCAGCAGCCCCCGGTCCCTTGGGGGCTACACCTTC	CASSPRSLGGYTF
TRBV7-6	-	TRBJ2-2	-	16	TGTGCCAGCGCCGAAGCCGCCCTCCCGAACACCGGGGAGCTGTTTTTT	CASAEAALPNTGELFF
TRBV7-9	once	TRBJ2-1	-	17	TGTGCCAGCAGCCGACCGGAAGACGGGAGTATCGGGAATGAGCAGTTCTTC	CASSRPEDGSIGNEQFF
TRBV6-6	-	TRBJ2-1	TRBD2	16	TGTGCCAGCAGGGTCCGGACTAGCGGGATTTTCAATGAGCAGTTCTTC	CASRVRTSGIFNEQFF
TRBV12-3/TRBV12-4	few	TRBJ2-7	TRBD1	15	TGTGCCAGCAGTTCGACAGGGGGAGGTTTCTACGAGCAGTACTTC	CASSSTGGGFYEQYF
TRBV6-5	many	TRBJ1-2	TRBD1	14	TGTGCCAGCAGTTACGGGACAGGGGGTTCTGGCTACACCTTC	CASSYGTGGSGYTF
TRBV28	many	TRBJ2-5	TRBD2	13	TGTGCCATCACGACTAGCAGCCAAGAGACCCAGTACTTC	CAITTSSQETQYF
TRBV6-1	-	TRBJ1-1	-	11	TGTGCCAGCAAGGTGTATCCTGAAGCTTTCTTT	CASKVYPEAFF
TRBV24-1	-	TRBJ2-1	-	15	TGTGCCACCAGTGATTCGCCCTCCGGGAGCAGTGAGCAGTTCTTC	CATSDSPSGSSEQFF
TRBV20-1	medium-sized	TRBJ2-4	TRBD2	14	TGCAGTGCTGTAAGGACTAGCGGCAAAAACATTCAGTACTTC	CSAVRTSGKNIQYF
TRBV29-1	-	TRBJ2-1	TRBD2	15	TGCAGCGTGCCCGGGACTAGCGGGAGGGCCGGTGAGCAGTTCTTC	CSVPGTSGRAGEQFF
TRBV29-1	many	TRBJ1-2	TRBD1	12	TGCAGCGTTGAGACAGGGGGCTATGGCTACACCTTC	CSVETGGYGYTF
TRBV5-1	few	TRBJ2-7	TRBD1	14	TGCGCCAGCAGCTTCCGACAGGGGGCTTACGAGCAGTACTTC	CASSFRQGAYEQYF
TRBV7-9	-	TRBJ1-2	-	14	TGTGCCACCAAGTTTGGAACTGCCCACTATGGCTACACCTTC	CATKFGTAHYGYTF
TRBV12-3/TRBV12-4	-	TRBJ1-1	TRBD1	15	TGTGCCAGCAGTACCCTAGACAGGGCCGTCACTGAAGCTTTCTTT	CASSTLDRAVTEAFF
TRBV12-3/TRBV12-4	-	TRBJ1-5	TRBD1	16	TGTGCCAGCAGTTCTTCCGGGACAGGAAGCAATCAGCCCCAGCATTTT	CASSSSGTGSNQPQHF
TRBV29-1	-	TRBJ2-2	TRBD1	14	TGCAGCGTTACGATTAGGGGGCTTACCGGGGAGCTGTTTTTT	CSVTIRGLTGELFF
TRBV7-9	few	TRBJ2-1	TRBD2	18	TGTGCCAGCAGCTCCGGCCTCACCGGGACTAGCGGCTACAATGAGCAGTTCTTC	CASSSGLTGTSGYNEQFF
TRBV4-1	many	TRBJ1-6	-	18	TGCGCCAGCAGCCAAGATTCTGGATTCAGCTCCTATAATTCACCCCTCCACTTT	CASSQDSGFSSYNSPLHF
TRBV29-1	many	TRBJ2-5	-	12	TGCAGCGTAGGCGGTTGGGAAGAGACCCAGTACTTC	CSVGGWEETQYF
TRBV5-1	many	TRBJ2-5	-	14	TGCGCCAGCAGCCCCGGACCCCTAAGGGGGACCCAGTACTTC	CASSPGPLRGTQYF
TRBV30	once	TRBJ1-6	-	13	TGTGCCTCAAGACCAGCCCGAAATTCACCCCTCCACTTT	CASRPARNSPLHF
TRBV5-1	few	TRBJ2-1	TRBD1	15	TGCGCCAGCAGCTTGCGACAGGGTGACTACAATGAGCAGTTCTTC	CASSLRQGDYNEQFF
TRBV7-6	many	TRBJ2-7	-	13	TGTGCCAGCAGCTTAGCACTGTCCTACGAGCAGTACTTC	CASSLALSYEQYF
TRBV29-1	many	TRBJ2-7	-	14	TGCAGCGTTACAGGGATCAGGAGCTCCTACGAGCAGTACTTC	CSVTGIRSSYEQYF
TRBV29-1	-	TRBJ1-2	TRBD1	14	TGCAGCGTTGCCGGGGACAGGGCCGTGTTTGGCTACACCTTC	CSVAGDRAVFGYTF
TRBV5-1	few	TRBJ2-7	TRBD2	15	TGCGCCAGCAGCTTGGAAGGACTAGCGGGAGCCGAGCAGTACTTC	CASSLEGLAGAEQYF
TRBV28	-	TRBJ2-7	-	14	TGTGCCAGCGGTAGACAGGATAACTCCTACGAGCAGTACTTC	CASGRQDNSYEQYF
TRBV6-2/TRBV6-3	many	TRBJ2-1	TRBD2	19	TGTGCCAGCAGGGGTCCGACTAGCGGGAGGGAAGGAGCCTACAATGAGCAGTTCTTC	CASRGPTSGREGAYNEQFF
TRBV12-3/TRBV12-4	many	TRBJ1-5	-	15	TGTGCCAGCAGCCCTGGTCGCCGGGGCAACCAGCCCCAGCATTTT	CASSPGRRGNQPQHF
TRBV18	many	TRBJ2-2	-	15	TGTGCCAGCTCACCAACCGGGATTAACACCGGGGAGCTGTTTTTT	CASSPTGINTGELFF
TRBV28	many	TRBJ1-6	-	13	TGTGCCAGCAGTCTAGTGGCAGATTCACCCCTCCACTTT	CASSLVADSPLHF
TRBV28	-	TRBJ1-3	-	15	TGTGCCAGCAGTCCGCCCCGGGGGGCGGGAGACACCATATATTTT	CASSPPRGAGDTIYF
TRBV11-1	once	TRBJ2-5	-	13	TGTGCCAGCAGCTTGAACGGAGGGGAGACCCAGTACTTC	CASSLNGGETQYF